The 22 T cell receptor beta chains listed next were all sequenced from one sample in a study of cytomegalovirus exposure and HLA in healthy donors. The table came from immunoSEQ multiplex PCR; TCRdb's copy has only in-frame clones and leaves some out. The data hold about 180,000 clones, with roughly nine tenths observed a single time. The specimen sequenced was PBMCs. The receptors were gathered from a man aged 18 to 29 in good health and CMV-seropositive.

This chain links TRBV15 with TRBJ1-5, with D perhaps matching TRBD1 (5 bases). CDR1 is LNHNV and CDR2 is YYDKDF in the germline V gene (reference sequence). The CDR3 length is 15 residues. V was clipped by 0 bases and J by 7 bases, with 13 bases between them. In nucleotides, the CDR3 is TGTGCCACCAGCAGAGAGGGTACATCAGGGCAGCCCCAGCATTTT. Translating gives CATSREGTSGQPQHF. Based on the CDR3 plus reference TRBV15 and TRBJ1-5, the full variable domain is DAMVIQNPRYQVTQFGKPVTLSCSQTLNHNVMYWYQQKSSQAPKLLFHYYDKDFNNEADTPDNFQSRRPNTSFCFLDIRSPGLGDTAMYLCATSREGTSGQPQHFGDGTRLSIL.

The V gene is TRBV7-2, the J gene TRBJ1-1; TRBD1 matches at 7 bases. The CDR3 has 15 amino acids. Germline V gene data show CDR1 as SGHTA and CDR2 as FQGNSA. Germline trimming cut 4 bases from V and 4 bases from J; bases unmatched to any gene: 9. In DNA, the CDR3 is TGTGCCAGCAGCTCTACAGGGGTGAGGAGCACTGAAGCTTTCTTT. Its protein is CASSSTGVRSTEAFF.

The CDR3 nucleotides read TGTGCCAGCAAAGGATGGGACAAGTCGTCTAGCACAGATACGCAGTATTTT. This gives the protein CASKGWDKSSSTDTQYF. This chain connects TRBV27 to TRBJ2-3; D may be TRBD1 (6 bases). The germline gives CDR1 MNHEY, CDR2 SMNVEV (reference sequence). CDR3 length: 17 residues. Trimming cost V 7 bases and J 0 bases, with 20 bases left between them.

This clone occurred a few times. This chain connects TRBV21-1 to TRBJ2-7; the table's D gene call, TRBD2, was not cross checked with the DNA. TRBV21-1 is reported as a pseudogene. This CDR3 comprises 12 residues. Written as DNA, the CDR3 is TGTGCCAGACGGAGCGGATCCTACGTGCAGTACTTC. The encoded protein is CARRSGSYVQYF.

J is TRBJ2-1 and V is TRBV7-2, with D possibly being TRBD2 (5 bases). Trimming stripped 2 bases from V and 4 bases from J, with 12 bases between. CDR1 SGHTA and CDR2 FQGNSA come from the germline V gene. The CDR3 spans 15 residues. The chain's CDR3 is CASSLSGYYYNEQFF. Here the CDR3 DNA reads TGTGCCAGCAGCTTATCGGGGTATTATTACAATGAGCAGTTCTTC.

The rearrangement joins TRBV5-6 to TRBJ2-1, with D possibly being TRBD2 (6 bases). The V and J ends lost 4 bases and 8 bases respectively, with 19 bases between them. The germline CDR1 and CDR2 sequences are SGHDT and YYEEEE. The CDR3 is 15 amino acids. The CDR3 DNA reads TGTGCCAGCAGCCCCGGGGGTAGCCGAGTGGATGAGCAGTTCTTC. Its translation: CASSPGGSRVDEQFF.

The chain is built from TRBV19 and TRBJ2-7; 9 positions agree with TRBD2. The V and J ends lost 3 bases and 3 bases, in that order; junction bases with no gene match: 6. The length of the CDR3 is 15 residues. Germline values: CDR1 LNHDA, CDR2 SQIVND (reference sequence). CDR3: CASSIRGSGSYEQYF. The CDR3 nucleotides are TGTGCCAGTAGTATTAGGGGTAGCGGGAGCTACGAGCAGTACTTC.

This clone was found a few times. This sample includes further DNA sequences coding for the same CDR3. This chain links TRBV4-3 with TRBJ1-1, with 10 bases lining up with TRBD1. CDR3 size: 14 residues. CDR1 is LGHNA, CDR2 YSLEER, per germline. With V trimmed by 4 bases and J by 6 bases, 5 bases remained unmatched. CDR3 nucleotides: TGCGCCAGCAGCCCCGGACAGGGGGGCCCTGAAGCTTTCTTT. Its protein is CASSPGQGGPEAFF.

This clone is a singleton in its sample. The chain employs TRBV2 and TRBJ2-1; 11 bases align to TRBD2. The CDR3 has 14 residues. Trimming removed 11 bases from V and 6 bases from J; junction bases left unmatched: 9. Germline assignment: CDR1 SNHLY and CDR2 FYNNEI. CDR3 region: CAGSRLAGINEQFF. In DNA form, the CDR3 reads TGTGCCGGCTCAAGACTAGCGGGGATCAATGAGCAGTTCTTC.

The V call is TRBV9, the J call TRBJ2-1, with TRBD2 matching over 8 bases. The J segment lost 8 bases and the V segment lost 3 bases, leaving 7 bases of the junction unmatched. Germline CDR1 is SGDLS and CDR2 is YYNGEE. This CDR3 spans 14 amino acids. The CDR3 DNA follows: TGTGCCAGCAGCGCCGGGACTAGGATCCATGAGCAGTTCTTC. Protein product: CASSAGTRIHEQFF.

V is TRBV5-1 and J is TRBJ2-7; TRBD1 aligns across 8 bases. Germline loops: CDR1 SGHRS, CDR2 YFSETQ. The CDR3 is made up of 17 amino acids. V shed 0 bases, J shed 0 bases, and the junction held 8 bases outside the gene matches. CDR3 amino acids: CASSLGDRRGYSYEQYF. The CDR3 coding sequence is TGCGCCAGCAGCTTGGGGGACAGGCGGGGCTACTCCTACGAGCAGTACTTC.

The chain combines TRBV5-1 with TRBJ2-5; 9 bases map to TRBD1. Trimming removed 4 bases from V and 5 bases from J; junction bases left unmatched: 12. The CDR3 runs to 16 residues. Germline values: CDR1 SGHRS, CDR2 YFSETQ. CDR3 loop: CASSTLPGQGRETQYF. In DNA, the CDR3 is TGCGCCAGCAGCACCCTCCCGGGACAGGGTCGCGAGACCCAGTACTTC.

The rearrangement links TRBV29-1 to TRBJ2-2, with 7 bases identical to TRBD2. The germline CDR1 and CDR2 sequences are SQVTM and ANQGSEA. The V segment lost 6 bases and the J segment 1 base; nucleotides outside the gene matches: 5. The length of the CDR3 is 14 residues. The CDR3 region has the DNA TGCAGCGTCGGGGGGACTGTGAACACCGGGGAGCTGTTTTTT. It translates to CSVGGTVNTGELFF.

This clone has just a few counts. This chain joins TRBV18 and TRBJ2-7, with 10 bases fitting TRBD2. This CDR3 is built from 14 residues. The V gene's germline CDR1 is KGHSH and CDR2 LQKENI. V gave up 3 bases and J gave up 2 bases; unmatched junction bases: 1. CDR3 sequence: CASSPGTSAYEQYF. The CDR3 DNA sequence: TGTGCCAGCTCACCCGGGACTAGCGCCTACGAGCAGTACTTC.

The chain is built from TRBV9 and TRBJ1-3; D ambiguous. The germline V gene encodes CDR1 SGDLS and CDR2 YYNGEE. This CDR3 region has 15 residues. Between the trimmed V and J ends, which lost 0 bases and 1 base, there was a span of 8 bases. The CDR3 sequence is CASSVDGYSGNTIYF. Written as DNA, the CDR3 is TGTGCCAGCAGCGTAGACGGGTATTCTGGAAACACCATATATTTT.

The chain links TRBV18 to TRBJ1-2; possibly TRBD1 for D (5 bases). The length of the CDR3 is 14 residues. CDR1 and CDR2 from the germline V gene are KGHSH and LQKENI. V dropped 6 bases and J dropped 4 bases, with 15 bases sitting between them. CDR3 nucleotides: TGTGCCAGCTCCCCGCAGGACAAGTCCTATGGCTACACCTTC. Residues: CASSPQDKSYGYTF.

This rearrangement joins TRBV5-1 to TRBJ1-2; the D is unclear. This CDR3 spans 14 amino acids. Trimming pared 0 bases from V and 0 bases from J, leaving 6 bases between. Germline V lookup: CDR1 SGHRS, CDR2 YFSETQ. CDR3 residues: CASSLGGTNYGYTF. The CDR3 DNA is TGCGCCAGCAGCTTGGGCGGGACTAACTATGGCTACACCTTC.

Details on this clone: The sample has other DNA sequences that encode this CDR3 too. This chain joins TRBV28 and TRBJ2-2, with D possibly being TRBD1 (5 bases). CDR3 length: 14 amino acids. The germline gives CDR1 MDHEN, CDR2 SYDVKM. With 5 bases removed from V and 1 base from J, the gap between germline ends came to 8 bases. In DNA, the CDR3 is TGTGCCAGCAGTCCCGGACAGAACACCGGGGAGCTGTTTTTT. Protein product: CASSPGQNTGELFF.

The CDR3 spells CASSWGDSGANVLTF. The CDR3 DNA reads as TGCGCCAGCAGCTGGGGGGATTCTGGGGCCAACGTCCTGACTTTC. The chain couples TRBV5-1 to TRBJ2-6, with D tentatively TRBD2 (6 bases). This CDR3 region has 15 residues. CDR1 and CDR2 from the germline V gene are SGHRS and YFSETQ. Trimming removed 3 bases at V and 1 base at J, with 8 bases between.

The J gene is TRBJ2-5, the V gene TRBV5-4, with 9 bases aligning to TRBD1. Germline V lookup: CDR1 SGHNT, CDR2 YYREEE (reference sequence). This CDR3 has 16 amino acids. J lost 4 bases, V lost 4 bases, and 11 bases had no gene match. The CDR3 loop is CASSLTWTGETETQYF. CDR3 DNA: TGTGCCAGCAGCCTTACTTGGACAGGGGAGACAGAGACCCAGTACTTC.

The chain couples TRBV6-6 to TRBJ2-7, with 7 bases that match TRBD2. V shed 9 bases, J shed 0 bases, and the junction held 8 bases outside the gene matches. The germline V gene encodes CDR1 MNHNY and CDR2 SVGAGI (reference sequence). The CDR3 totals 14 residues. CDR3 amino acids: CASLYGRTSYEQYF. CDR3 DNA: TGTGCCAGTCTCTACGGGAGGACCTCCTACGAGCAGTACTTC.

The chain links TRBV7-3 to TRBJ2-5; 10 bases agree with TRBD2. The germline V gene encodes CDR1 SGHTA and CDR2 FQGTGA. The CDR3 extends over 15 amino acids. Unmatched junction bases numbered 3, after V lost 5 bases and J lost 0 bases. CDR3 DNA: TGTGCCAGCAGCATGGGACTAGCGTACCAAGAGACCCAGTACTTC. Translating it yields CASSMGLAYQETQYF. Full variable domain (rest looked up from reference TRBV7-3 and TRBJ2-5): GAGVSQTPSNKVTEKGKYVELRCDPISGHTALYWYRQSLGQGPEFLIYFQGTGAADDSGLPNDRFFAVRPEGSVSTLKIQRTERGDSAVYLCASSMGLAYQETQYFGPGTRLLVL.